What follows is one T cell receptor beta chain and its context. This entry comes from a study of OX40 agonist ivuxolimab in advanced cancers. Using immunoSEQ multiplex PCR, the repertoire was profiled, and TCRdb retains in-frame clones only, with some absent. This table holds about 86,000 clones, about 83% found once. This CDR3 has 15 amino acids. Trimming removed 4 bases at V and 8 bases at J, with 18 bases between. In germline, CDR1 is GTSNPN, CDR2 SVGIG (reference sequence). The receptor was derived from an adult with an advanced solid tumor such as melanoma, head and neck, liver or kidney cancer. The J gene is TRBJ1-6, the V gene TRBV30; tentative D call: TRBD1 (5 bases). Here the sequenced sample was CD4+ or CD8+ T cells sorted from blood, taken in a trial of the OX40 agonist ivuxolimab. The CDR3 DNA follows: TGTGCCTGGACTATCGACGGGACGATCTATTCACCCCTCCACTTT. Its protein product is CAWTIDGTIYSPLHF.